This T cell receptor beta chain was recovered during a study of siplizumab effects on memory and regulatory T cells. Study-level points and caveats: Siplizumab significantly brought down the alloreactive sequences that trace back to unstimulated CD4+ memory cells. Mapping to unstimulated subsets was achieved for only a minor fraction of alloreactive clones.

Concerning this clone: Antigen unknown.

Generated by immunoSEQ multiplex PCR, the TCRdb table keeps only in-frame clones and is missing some. In the table there are approximately 100,000 clones, around 90% of which are singletons. The sequence was collected from a human donor in good health. Source material: Tregs sorted from blood.

Here the CDR3 reads CASSLAGTGPSYGYTF. The DNA for the CDR3 is TGTGCCAGCAGCTTAGCGGGGACAGGGCCCAGCTATGGCTACACCTTC. J is TRBJ1-2 and V is TRBV7-9, with 9 bases aligning to TRBD1. The CDR3 consists of 16 residues. Trimming cost V 0 bases and J 4 bases; bases outside gene matches: 6. The germline V gene encodes CDR1 SEHNR and CDR2 FQNEAQ (reference sequence).